These 28 T cell receptor beta chains originate from one sample sequenced in a study of early T cells in non-severe SARS-CoV-2 infection. TCRdb called the 5' RACE reads again in MiXCR, with one record for every CDR3 protein. The sample lists about 39,000 distinct CDR3 sequences; around 3.6% were seen once. The sample taken for sequencing was whole blood. The receptors stem from an adult who was a healthcare worker with PCR-confirmed SARS-CoV-2 infection or an uninfected control (not recorded which).

At least ten counts were recorded for this clonotype. J is TRBJ1-1 and V is TRBV12-3 or TRBV12-4, with D possibly matching TRBD1 (5 bases). The CDR3 sequence is 14 residues long. V lost 7 bases and J 4 bases, leaving 16 bases between the germline ends. The CDR3 here is CASTQGRKATEAFF. The CDR3 coding sequence is TGTGCCAGCACCCAGGGACGGAAAGCCACTGAAGCTTTCTTT.

This clonotype showed up many times. The chain joins TRBV29-1 to TRBJ2-6, with D unclear. V lost 7 bases and J 1 base, leaving 14 bases between the germline ends. The CDR3 runs 15 residues. The germline V gene has CDR1 SQVTM and CDR2 ANQGSEA. CDR3 in DNA: TGCAGCGCCCGAACGGACCTTTCTGGGGCCAACGTCCTGACTTTC. Protein: CSARTDLSGANVLTF.

This clonotype has a count of ten or more. The chain combines TRBV6-2 or TRBV6-3 with TRBJ2-7, with 7 bases fitting TRBD1. The CDR3 is made up of 14 amino acids. Trimming removed 6 bases from V and 3 bases from J; junction bases left unmatched: 8. Looked up from germline, CDR1 is MNHEY and CDR2 is SVGEGT. Here the CDR3 reads CASSSQGTVYEQYF. The CDR3, as DNA: TGTGCCAGCAGCTCCCAGGGGACAGTCTACGAGCAGTACTTC.

This clonotype was detected ten times or more. The rearrangement joins TRBV7-3 to TRBJ2-7; perhaps TRBD2 as D (6 bases). Trimming left V 5 bases short and J 3 bases short, with 17 bases between. CDR3 length: 15 amino acids. Germline V gene lookup returns CDR1 SGHTA and CDR2 FQGTGA. The CDR3 DNA follows: TGTGCCAGCAGCAGCCTGGGGGGACCTGGCTACGAGCAGTACTTC. This gives the protein CASSSLGGPGYEQYF.

This clonotype was seen more than once but under ten times. The chain is built from TRBV11-2 and TRBJ1-4; 7 positions agree with TRBD1. The junction had 10 bases not matched to a gene; V was cut back by 3 bases and J by 6 bases. Germline V lookup: CDR1 SGHAT, CDR2 FQNNGV. The CDR3 runs 16 residues. CDR3 residues: CASSLSGTERHEKLFF. The CDR3 DNA reads TGTGCCAGCAGCTTGTCGGGGACAGAGAGACATGAAAAACTGTTTTTT.

This clonotype was counted at least ten times. The chain is built from TRBV7-9 and TRBJ2-1; 14 bases match TRBD2. CDR3 length: 16 residues. The V segment lost 3 bases and the J segment 7 bases; nucleotides outside the gene matches: 5. CDR1 is SEHNR and CDR2 is FQNEAQ in the germline V gene (reference sequence). CDR3 loop: CASSLGLAGDRNEQFF. The CDR3 region has the DNA TGTGCCAGCAGCTTGGGACTAGCGGGAGATCGAAATGAGCAGTTCTTC. Together with reference TRBV7-9 and TRBJ2-1, the CDR3 gives the full variable domain: DTGVSQNPRHKITKRGQNVTFRCDPISEHNRLYWYRQTLGQGPEFLTYFQNEAQLEKSRLLSDRFSAERPKGSFSTLEIQRTEQGDSAMYLCASSLGLAGDRNEQFFGPGTRLTVL.

There are many counts of this clonotype. V usage is TRBV3-1 and J usage is TRBJ1-5, with 8 bases identical to TRBD1. J was trimmed by 7 bases and V by 3 bases; bases with no gene match: 8. The CDR3 covers 15 residues. Germline-derived CDR1 and CDR2 are LGHDT and YNNKEL (reference sequence). In nucleotides, the CDR3 is TGTGCCAGCAGCCAGACTGGACAGGGCGGCCAGCCCCAGCATTTT. It specifies CASSQTGQGGQPQHF.

This clonotype was found many times. In nucleotides, the CDR3 is TGTGCCATCAGTGGTGGACAGGGCTACAATGAGCAGTTCTTC. It encodes CAISGGQGYNEQFF. J is TRBJ2-1 and V is TRBV10-3; 8 nucleotides line up with TRBD1. Germline CDR1 and CDR2: ENHRY and SYGVKD. Germline trimming cut 4 bases from V and 3 bases from J; bases unmatched to any gene: 2. The CDR3 runs 14 residues.

This clonotype was detected many times. V is TRBV5-1 and J is TRBJ2-2, with 8 bases aligning to TRBD2. CDR3 length: 16 residues. From germline, CDR1 is SGHRS and CDR2 YFSETQ. Unmatched junction bases numbered 11, after V lost 10 bases and J lost 0 bases. The CDR3: CAGPKAGAANTGELFF. The DNA for the CDR3 is TGCGCCGGACCAAAAGCGGGAGCCGCGAACACCGGGGAGCTGTTTTTT.

This clonotype was detected only a few times. This chain links TRBV6-1 with TRBJ2-3; D gene uncertain. Between the trimmed V and J ends, which lost 2 bases and 3 bases, there was a span of 3 bases. The CDR3 is 12 amino acids. CDR1 MNHNS and CDR2 SASEGT come from the germline V gene. CDR3 in DNA: TGTGCCAGCAGTGAAAGGACAGATACGCAGTATTTT. It codes for CASSERTDTQYF.

This clonotype was observed at least ten times. This chain joins TRBV10-3 and TRBJ2-3, with D unresolved. The CDR3 sequence is 14 residues long. The germline CDR1 and CDR2 sequences are ENHRY and SYGVKD. V was pared by 0 bases and J by 2 bases, with 6 bases between. The CDR3 DNA reads TGTGCCATCAGTGAGTCAAGTAACACAGATACGCAGTATTTT. Protein: CAISESSNTDTQYF.

Many counts were recorded for this clonotype. This chain joins TRBV12-3 or TRBV12-4 and TRBJ1-2; D not resolved. Trimming stripped 6 bases from V and 6 bases from J, with 17 bases between. This CDR3 region has 14 residues. The CDR3 loop reads CASRGSTWSNGYTF. The CDR3 coding sequence is TGTGCCAGCAGGGGGAGCACTTGGTCGAATGGCTACACCTTC.

This clonotype has at least ten counts. CDR3 residues: CATSNQYEQFF. The CDR3 region has the DNA TGTGCCACCAGTAACCAATATGAGCAGTTCTTC. The V gene is TRBV24-1, the J gene TRBJ2-1; D is unclear. This CDR3 region has 11 residues. CDR1 KGHDR and CDR2 SFDVKD come from the germline V gene. V was pared by 6 bases and J by 8 bases, with 7 bases between.

The chain joins TRBV19 to TRBJ2-5; TRBD1 might be the D (6 bases). The CDR3 has 13 amino acids. Trimming took 1 base from V and 8 from J, leaving 11 bases between them. From germline, CDR1 is LNHDA and CDR2 SQIVND (reference sequence). The CDR3 sequence is CASSIGNRETQYF. Written as DNA, the CDR3 is TGTGCCAGTAGTATAGGGAACAGGGAAACCCAGTACTTC.

This clonotype appeared many times. The chain links TRBV27 to TRBJ2-7; D perhaps matches TRBD2 (6 bases). This CDR3 has 18 residues. CDR1 is MNHEY, CDR2 SMNVEV, per germline (reference sequence). Trimming took off 0 bases at V and 0 bases at J, with 18 bases between the two ends. CDR3 residues: CASSLSRTLADSSYEQYF. The DNA for the CDR3 is TGTGCCAGCAGTTTATCGAGAACCTTAGCGGATAGCTCCTACGAGCAGTACTTC.

Many counts were recorded for this clonotype. The CDR3 loop reads CASSLVPEGVYNEQFF. DNA of the CDR3: TGTGCCAGCAGCTTAGTCCCAGAGGGGGTCTACAATGAGCAGTTCTTC. The chain is built from TRBV7-2 and TRBJ2-1; weak D call: TRBD1 (6 bases). Trimming cost V 1 base and J 3 bases, with 13 bases left between them. Germline CDR1 reads SGHTA; CDR2 reads FQGNSA. This CDR3 region has 16 residues.

At least ten counts were recorded for this clonotype. The chain couples TRBV20-1 to TRBJ2-3; TRBD1 aligns across 9 bases. This CDR3 is 14 amino acids long. Per the germline V gene, CDR1 is DFQATT and CDR2 is SNEGSKA (reference sequence). V was pared by 7 bases and J by 4 bases, with 9 bases of the junction left unmatched. The CDR3 is CSGTDRGISDTQYF. CDR3 nucleotide sequence: TGCAGTGGTACCGACAGGGGGATATCAGATACGCAGTATTTT.

This clonotype has a count of ten or more. The V and J genes are TRBV29-1 and TRBJ1-1; 10 nucleotides agree with TRBD1. V was pared by 3 bases and J by 4 bases, with 2 bases of the junction left unmatched. Germline values: CDR1 SQVTM, CDR2 ANQGSEA. The CDR3 has 13 amino acids. CDR3 region: CSVERTGGTEAFF. The CDR3 bases are TGCAGCGTTGAGCGGACAGGGGGCACTGAAGCTTTCTTT.

This clonotype was seen at least ten times. The chain combines TRBV13 with TRBJ2-3; 14 nucleotides agree with TRBD2. CDR1 and CDR2 from the germline V gene are PRHDT and FYEKMQ (reference sequence). V lost 4 bases to trimming and J lost 6 bases; unmatched junction nucleotides: 3. CDR3 length: 15 amino acids. The CDR3 DNA reads as TGTGCCAGCAGCTACCGGACTAGCGGGGGGGATACGCAGTATTTT. Its translation: CASSYRTSGGDTQYF.

This clonotype was found many times. This chain connects TRBV5-4 to TRBJ2-5; D may be TRBD2 (5 bases). Germline-derived CDR1 and CDR2 are SGHNT and YYREEE (reference sequence). The CDR3 totals 16 residues. Between the trimmed V and J ends, which lost 0 bases and 4 bases, there was a span of 16 bases. The CDR3 DNA is TGTGCCAGCAGCTTGGCCGGAGGACTCAGAGGAGAGACCCAGTACTTC. Translated, it gives CASSLAGGLRGETQYF.

The V call is TRBV20-1, the J call TRBJ2-2, with a weak D call TRBD1 (7 bases). The CDR3 is 16 amino acids. CDR1 is DFQATT and CDR2 is SNEGSKA in the germline V gene (reference sequence). V lost 0 bases, J lost 3 bases, and 14 bases lay in between. This CDR3 reads CSARERRGRDTGELFF. In DNA form, the CDR3 reads TGCAGTGCTAGAGAGAGGAGGGGGCGTGACACCGGGGAGCTGTTTTTT.

This clonotype was detected ten times or more. The chain recombines TRBV11-2 with TRBJ2-5; 8 bases line up with TRBD2. CDR3 length: 15 amino acids. Germline V gene data show CDR1 as SGHAT and CDR2 as FQNNGV. Trimming at V came to 3 bases and at J to 2 bases, leaving 5 bases not matched to a gene. The CDR3 nucleotides read TGTGCCAGCAGCTTGAGCGGGAGTCAACAAGAGACCCAGTACTTC. Translated, it gives CASSLSGSQQETQYF.

This clonotype was recorded at least ten times. The chain carries TRBV6-4 and TRBJ1-5; D uncertain. V was pared by 6 bases and J by 0 bases, with 6 bases between. CDR3 length: 13 amino acids. Germline V gene lookup returns CDR1 MRHNA and CDR2 SNTAGT. CDR3 region: CASSVDSNQPQHF. DNA of the CDR3: TGTGCCAGCAGCGTGGATAGCAATCAGCCCCAGCATTTT.

This clonotype was observed many times. The CDR3 loop reads CASSPRTSGNNEQFF. The CDR3 nucleotides are TGTGCCAGCTCACCACGGACTAGCGGAAACAATGAGCAGTTCTTC. V is TRBV18 and J is TRBJ2-1; 10 nucleotides agree with TRBD2. V gave up 1 base and J gave up 5 bases; unmatched junction bases: 2. Germline CDR1 reads KGHSH; CDR2 reads LQKENI. The CDR3 sequence is 15 residues long.

This clonotype has ten or more counts. The gene calls are TRBV5-1 and TRBJ1-1, with D tentatively TRBD1 (6 bases). Germline V gene sequence: CDR1 SGHRS, CDR2 YFSETQ. The ends were cut back, 4 bases at V and 8 bases at J, with 21 bases in the middle. The CDR3 sequence is 15 residues long. CDR3 sequence reads: CASSPRGGGQIEAFF. The CDR3 DNA sequence: TGCGCCAGCAGCCCCCGAGGGGGGGGGCAAATCGAAGCTTTCTTT.

The rearrangement links TRBV23-1 to TRBJ2-3, with 7 bases fitting TRBD1. TRBV23-1 is filed as an ORF, its function uncertain. This CDR3 comprises 15 residues. V shed 4 bases and J 5 bases; nucleotides not matched to a gene: 9. The CDR3 is CASSRRQGLGDTQYF. The CDR3 DNA reads TGCGCCAGCAGTCGTCGACAGGGTCTGGGAGATACGCAGTATTTT.

There are many counts of this clonotype. This chain joins TRBV29-1 and TRBJ2-7, with D possibly being TRBD1 (6 bases). The germline V gene has CDR1 SQVTM and CDR2 ANQGSEA. With 5 bases removed from V and 6 bases from J, the gap between germline ends came to 17 bases. The CDR3 sequence is 13 residues long. The CDR3 DNA follows: TGCAGCGTTTACCGGGACGTAGGGGGCGAGCAGTACTTC. It specifies CSVYRDVGGEQYF.

This clonotype was found many times. This chain links TRBV20-1 with TRBJ2-1; TRBD2 matches at 10 bases. J gave up 5 bases and V 1 base, and 14 bases lay outside the gene matches. This CDR3 has 18 amino acids. Per the germline V gene, CDR1 is DFQATT and CDR2 is SNEGSKA (reference sequence). This chain's CDR3 is CSARVTSGTLPRNNEQFF. The DNA of the CDR3 is TGCAGTGCTAGAGTTACTAGCGGGACCCTTCCCCGAAACAATGAGCAGTTCTTC.